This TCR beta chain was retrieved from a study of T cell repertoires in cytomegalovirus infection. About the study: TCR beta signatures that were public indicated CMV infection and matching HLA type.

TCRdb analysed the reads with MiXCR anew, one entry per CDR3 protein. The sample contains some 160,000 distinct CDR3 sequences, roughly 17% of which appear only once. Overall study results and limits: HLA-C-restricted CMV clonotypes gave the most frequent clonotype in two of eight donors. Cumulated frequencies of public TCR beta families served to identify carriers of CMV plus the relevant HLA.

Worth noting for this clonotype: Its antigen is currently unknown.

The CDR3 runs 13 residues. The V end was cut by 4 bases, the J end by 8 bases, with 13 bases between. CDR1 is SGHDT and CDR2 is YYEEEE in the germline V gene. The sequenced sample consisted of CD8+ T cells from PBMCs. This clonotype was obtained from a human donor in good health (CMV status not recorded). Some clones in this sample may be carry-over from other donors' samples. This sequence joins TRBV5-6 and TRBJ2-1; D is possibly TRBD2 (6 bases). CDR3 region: CASSQLLAHEQFF. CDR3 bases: TGTGCCAGCAGCCAACTACTAGCCCATGAGCAGTTCTTC.